This record looks at one T cell receptor beta chain sequence and its context. What this receptor recognizes is not known. No clone much larger than this one lies a single base away; base qualities are absent. Other DNA sequences from this sample encode an identical CDR3 as well. TCR CDR3 regions were amplified from genomic DNA by multiplex PCR using the deep immunoSEQ assay. For each cell subset, the extracted genomic DNA was distributed evenly across all wells of several immunoSEQ 96-well plates, and each plate served as one replicate. For sorted subsets, around 0.2 ug genomic DNA, equal to tens of thousands of T cell genomes, was loaded into each replicate PCR. Purified libraries were quantified with a Qubit 3.0 fluorometer, sized on a Bioanalyzer 2100, and re-quantified with the KAPA Library Quantification kit. Each immunoSEQ 96-well plate was sequenced on its own single-read 150-cycle Illumina NextSeq 550 flow cell. From the authors' description of their analysis: The immunoSEQ output contained only junctional sequences without quality scores, so filtering could not match that applied to full-length reads. Sequences were annotated with PyIR, a Python wrapper for IgBLAST v1.9, using IMGT germline references to assign V/J genes and CDR3. Reads were filtered out if the reads had weak V/J assignments (E-value above 1e-6), no CDR3, stop codons, out-of-frame junctions, or ambiguous translated residues. V3J clonotypes were defined as sequences sharing the same inferred V gene, J gene, and CDR3 amino acid sequence. To compute the percentage overlap between repertoires, the number of shared unique clonotypes was divided by the size of the smaller repertoire. Richness of each repertoire was evaluated using RTK rarefaction, the Chao1 estimator, and Recon v2.1 estimates of unobserved clonotypes. Generation probabilities for all TCRbeta clonotypes obtained by the gDNA method from four donors were computed using OLGA. Not all clones reach the TCRdb copy of this immuneACCESS table, which keeps in-frame sequences only. Checked studies attribute under half of the gap to unresolved V genes and leave the rest unexplained. V, J and clone size are those of that table, while D and trimming were read from the DNA. The sample includes approximately 2.1 million clones, with 93% observed a single time. The ten most abundant clones make up under 0.45% of the sample.

This entry comes from a study of shared clonotypes between healthy human individuals (dated by TCRdb to about 2020). Concerning the study at large: Three men and two women, aged 18 to 49 years, made up the cohort. For each donor, three plates each were used for CD4 naive and CD4 memory, two plates were used for CD8 naive, and one plate was used for CD8 memory. The study deeply sequenced blood TCR repertoires of about 5 healthy adults to estimate repertoire size and the extent of clonotype sharing between individuals. To increase sequencing depth and limit assay-specific biases, different laboratories used diverse techniques to prepare libraries and sequence TCR repertoires. Between about 0.85 and 8.9 billion PBMCs per donor were obtained by leukapheresis. Study-wide conclusions, independent of this receptor: The genetic and exposure-history diversity represented was limited by the small number of donors. Sampling was restricted to blood, and TCR repertoires in tissues likely differ from the TCR repertoires found in blood. Approximately 5% of naive CD4, 3.5% of naive CD8, around 2.3% of memory CD4, and around 0.42% of memory CD8 clonotypes were shared across four donors. Pairwise subsampling led to the expectation that sequencing depth would affect the degree of clonotype sharing among donors. Estimated clonotype richness was generally larger for naive than for memory subsets. Rarefaction of sorted-subset datasets indicated incomplete sequencing despite the large sequencing depth. Clonotypes shared by all four sorted-subset donors showed higher generation probabilities than non-shared clonotypes.

Healthy HIV-negative adults with no recently reported acute infections or vaccinations were included as donors. Every donor was a Caucasian adult living in Nashville, Tennessee, USA. CD4+ T cells were enriched by magnetic negative selection, after which naive cells were positively selected on CD45RA and the negative fraction was taken as the memory subset. After blood collection by leukapheresis, PBMCs were isolated using Ficoll-Histopaque density gradient centrifugation and then cryopreserved in the vapor phase of liquid nitrogen. Analytical flow cytometry was used to check the purity and quantity of every magnetically sorted T cell population. From each sorted fraction, genomic DNA was isolated and quantified by UV absorbance on a Nanodrop 2000c. The sequencing input was naive CD4+ T cells from PBMCs. The cell subset or site label here, explained by the study, means: CD45RA+ positively selected. This clonotype originated in a man aged 18 to 29 in good health. Some clones in this sample may be carry-over from other donors' samples.

The CDR3 loop reads CASSLQGYGYTF. The DNA is TGTGCCAGCAGTCTTCAGGGCTATGGCTACACCTTC. The rearrangement combines TRBV28 with TRBJ1-2, and the D gene may be TRBD1, 5 bases matching. The germline V gene specifies MDHEN as CDR1 and SYDVKM as CDR2. From its cysteine to its phenylalanine, the CDR3 spans 12 amino acids. The CDR3 DNA has 36 bases and is translated from base 1. V is shortened by 5 bases, J by 4 bases, and the region joining them spans 8 bases.